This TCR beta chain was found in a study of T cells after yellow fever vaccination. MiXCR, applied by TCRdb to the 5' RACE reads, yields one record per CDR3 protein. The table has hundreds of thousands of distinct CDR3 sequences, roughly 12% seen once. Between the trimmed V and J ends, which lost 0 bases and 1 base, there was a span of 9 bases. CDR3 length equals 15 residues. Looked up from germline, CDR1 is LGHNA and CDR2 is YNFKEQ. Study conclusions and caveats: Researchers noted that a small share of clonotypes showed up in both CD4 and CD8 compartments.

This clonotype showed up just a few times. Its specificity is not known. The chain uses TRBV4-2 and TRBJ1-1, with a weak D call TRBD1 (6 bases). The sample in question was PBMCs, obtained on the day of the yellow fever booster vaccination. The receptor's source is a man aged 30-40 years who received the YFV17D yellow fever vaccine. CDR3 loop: CASSQETGRNTEAFF. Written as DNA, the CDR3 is TGTGCCAGCAGCCAAGAGACAGGCCGGAACACTGAAGCTTTCTTT.